This is a list of T cell receptor beta chains from one sample in a study of T-cell reconstitution after alpha-beta-depleted transplantation in children. TCRdb re-called the PCR reads through MiXCR, storing one row per CDR3 protein. The sample holds roughly 49,000 distinct CDR3 sequences; around 9.2% are singletons and the top ten take approximately 30%. Here the sequenced sample was PBMCs, mostly from graft donor cells, taken 60 days after TCRalphabeta/CD19-depleted stem cell transplant. The receptors derive from a male patient under 10 years old who had a stem cell transplant for chronic granulomatous disease, so the T cells may come from the graft donor. The CDR3 runs from the conserved cysteine through the conserved F or W. Fields, in order: J gene, V gene, clone size, D gene, CDR3 DNA, CDR3 protein. The D gene is left open where the match is weak. Clone size, where shown, is once, few, many, or a class for clones that have expanded.

TRBJ2-5,TRBV9,few,NA,TGTGCCAGCAGCGTAGTTCAGGGTTCGGAGACCCAGTACTTC,CASSVVQGSETQYF
TRBJ2-1,TRBV14,many,TRBD2,TGTGCCAGCAGCCCTACTAGCGGGAGTAAAAGTGAGCAGTTCTTC,CASSPTSGSKSEQFF
TRBJ2-7,TRBV6-2/TRBV6-3,many,TRBD2,TGTGCCAGCAGCAGGACTAGCGGCCGCCACGAGCAGTACTTC,CASSRTSGRHEQYF
TRBJ2-7,TRBV20-1,many,TRBD1,TGCAGTGCTAGAGGATACAGGGGGAGCTCCTACGAGCAGTACTTC,CSARGYRGSSYEQYF
TRBJ2-2,TRBV20-1,many,NA,TGCAGTGCTAGAGAAGGGGGGAGGAACACCGGGGAGCTGTTTTTT,CSAREGGRNTGELFF
TRBJ1-5,TRBV11-2,many,NA,TGTGCCAGCAGCTTAATGGCAGACAGCAATCAGCCCCAGCATTTT,CASSLMADSNQPQHF
TRBJ1-2,TRBV5-1,many,NA,TGCGCCAGCAGCTCCCAGCAGGCTAACTATGGCTACACCTTC,CASSSQQANYGYTF
TRBJ2-5,TRBV20-1,many,TRBD1,TGCAGTGCGGCCCGGGACAGCTTCACACAAGAGACCCAGTACTTC,CSAARDSFTQETQYF
TRBJ2-1,TRBV3-1,many,NA,TGTGCCAGCAGCCACGGCGGGGCGTTATACAATGAGCAGTTCTTC,CASSHGGALYNEQFF
TRBJ2-1,TRBV20-1,many,TRBD1,TGCAGTGCTACGACAGGGTCCAGCCATGAGCAGTTCTTC,CSATTGSSHEQFF
TRBJ2-1,TRBV11-2,many,NA,TGTGCCAGCAGCTCACACGGGGGACTTGGGGGGAATGAGCAGTTCTTC,CASSSHGGLGGNEQFF
TRBJ2-7,TRBV12-3/TRBV12-4,many,NA,TGTGCCAGCAGTTTAGAGACAGCCTACGAGCAGTACTTC,CASSLETAYEQYF
TRBJ2-1,TRBV7-8,many,TRBD2,TGTGCCAGCAGCTTAGCCAGGGGACTAGCGGGAGAGAATGAGCAGTTCTTC,CASSLARGLAGENEQFF
TRBJ2-5,TRBV7-9,NA,TRBD2,TGTGCCAGCACAGCTGGGGTCCTAGCGGTCCAAGAGACCCAGTACTTC,CASTAGVLAVQETQYF
TRBJ2-7,TRBV10-3,NA,NA,TGTGCCACCAATAACAGGGTCTACGAGCAGTACTTC,CATNNRVYEQYF
TRBJ2-7,TRBV5-1,many,NA,TGCGCCAGCAGCTTGCCCTCCTACGAGCAGTACTTC,CASSLPSYEQYF
TRBJ2-7,TRBV6-1,many,NA,TGTGCCAGCAGTGACGACAGGCTGTTCGACGAGCAGTACTTC,CASSDDRLFDEQYF
TRBJ1-1,TRBV20-1,many,NA,TGCAGTGCTAGAGATAGGGGGGACATAAACACTGAAGCTTTCTTT,CSARDRGDINTEAFF
TRBJ2-1,TRBV9,NA,TRBD1,TGTGCCAGCAGCACACAAAACAGGGGGCACCCTTACAATGAGCAGTTCTTC,CASSTQNRGHPYNEQFF
TRBJ2-7,TRBV7-9,NA,TRBD1,TGTGCCAGCAGCTCCTGGACAGGGGTCGATGGCGAGCAGTACTTC,CASSSWTGVDGEQYF
TRBJ1-4,TRBV6-1,many,NA,TGTGCCAGCAGTGAAGATCAAAGGACTAATGAAAAACTGTTTTTT,CASSEDQRTNEKLFF
TRBJ2-7,TRBV30,many,TRBD2,TGTGCCTGGAGTCCGAGACTAGCGGGCGGTACCTACGAGCAGTACTTC,CAWSPRLAGGTYEQYF
TRBJ2-6,TRBV6-2/TRBV6-3,many,NA,TGTGCCAGCAGGCCGGTGGGGGCAGGCTTCTCTGGGGCCAACGTCCTGACTTTC,CASRPVGAGFSGANVLTF
TRBJ1-4,TRBV5-1,many,NA,TGCGCCAGCAGCCCTCCGACAGGTTCGGTAGGGGAAAAACTGTTTTTT,CASSPPTGSVGEKLFF
TRBJ2-7,TRBV7-9,NA,NA,TGTGCCAGCAGCTTATGGGGTTCCTACGAGCAGTACTTC,CASSLWGSYEQYF
TRBJ1-3,TRBV19,NA,NA,TGTGCCAGTAGTATCCAGTTCTCTGGAAACACCATATATTTT,CASSIQFSGNTIYF
TRBJ2-7,TRBV5-8,many,TRBD1,TGTGCCAGCAGCTCGTCCGGGACAGGGATATCCGAGCAGTACTTC,CASSSSGTGISEQYF
TRBJ2-6,TRBV7-2,few,TRBD2,TGTGCCAGCAGCTTAGGGGAGGGGTTCAGTGGGGCCAACGTCCTGACTTTC,CASSLGEGFSGANVLTF
TRBJ2-1,TRBV5-1,many,NA,TGCGCCAGCATGCCGGGACTCTCCTACAATGAGCAGTTCTTC,CASMPGLSYNEQFF
TRBJ2-6,TRBV18,many,NA,TGTGCCAGCTCCTTGGGAACTGGGGCCAACGTCCTGACTTTC,CASSLGTGANVLTF
TRBJ2-1,TRBV7-3,many,TRBD2,TGTGCCAGCAGCTTAAGAGCGGGAGGGTACAATGAGCAGTTCTTC,CASSLRAGGYNEQFF
TRBJ2-5,TRBV7-9,many,TRBD2,TGTGCCAGCAGCTCACCCACTAGCGGGAGGTGGAAGACCCAGTACTTC,CASSSPTSGRWKTQYF
TRBJ2-1,TRBV27,few,NA,TGTGCCAGCACCTGGGCTGCGTCGCACAATGAGCAGTTCTTC,CASTWAASHNEQFF
TRBJ2-5,TRBV18,many,TRBD2,TGTGCCAGCTCAGGACTAGCGGCGTCGAGAGTGGAGACCCAGTACTTC,CASSGLAASRVETQYF
TRBJ2-2,TRBV2,many,NA,TGTGCCAGCAGTGAAGCCGGTGAAGGCGGGGAGCTGTTTTTT,CASSEAGEGGELFF
TRBJ1-2,TRBV5-1,few,TRBD1,TGCGCCAGCAGCCAGTCCGGGACAGGGTTGGGATATGGCTACACCTTC,CASSQSGTGLGYGYTF
TRBJ2-3,TRBV15,many,TRBD2,TGTGCCACCAGCAGAGGGGGGGGAGATACGCAGTATTTT,CATSRGGGDTQYF
TRBJ2-7,TRBV29-1,medium-sized,NA,TGCAGCGTTGGGGACACCTACTACGAGCAGTACTTC,CSVGDTYYEQYF
TRBJ1-2,TRBV2,many,NA,TGTGCCAGCAGTGAAGAAACAGGCCCCTATGGCTACACCTTC,CASSEETGPYGYTF
TRBJ2-1,TRBV27,many,NA,TGTGCCAGCAGTTACGGGCGAAAAGGGGATGAGCAGTTCTTC,CASSYGRKGDEQFF
TRBJ2-3,TRBV18,NA,NA,TGTGCCAGCTCACCGGGTCTCGGGGGGCGAGATACGCAGTATTTT,CASSPGLGGRDTQYF
TRBJ2-7,TRBV3-1,NA,NA,TGTGCCAGCAGCCAAGAAAAGCGGTTACTCGCCTACGAGCAGTACTTC,CASSQEKRLLAYEQYF
TRBJ1-5,TRBV6-5,few,NA,TGTGCCAGCAGTTCCGGGCCCGGGAGGGTTTATATGCGCAATCAGCCCCAGCATTTT,CASSSGPGRVYMRNQPQHF
TRBJ1-5,TRBV20-1,many,TRBD1,TGCAGTGCGTGGACAGGGCCCGGGCAGCCCCAGCATTTT,CSAWTGPGQPQHF
TRBJ2-7,TRBV5-1,many,TRBD2,TGCGCCAGCAGCCTACTAGCGGACGGGTCCTACGAGCAGTACTTC,CASSLLADGSYEQYF
TRBJ2-3,TRBV14,many,NA,TGTGCCAGCAGCCAGATTCACACAGATACGCAGTATTTT,CASSQIHTDTQYF